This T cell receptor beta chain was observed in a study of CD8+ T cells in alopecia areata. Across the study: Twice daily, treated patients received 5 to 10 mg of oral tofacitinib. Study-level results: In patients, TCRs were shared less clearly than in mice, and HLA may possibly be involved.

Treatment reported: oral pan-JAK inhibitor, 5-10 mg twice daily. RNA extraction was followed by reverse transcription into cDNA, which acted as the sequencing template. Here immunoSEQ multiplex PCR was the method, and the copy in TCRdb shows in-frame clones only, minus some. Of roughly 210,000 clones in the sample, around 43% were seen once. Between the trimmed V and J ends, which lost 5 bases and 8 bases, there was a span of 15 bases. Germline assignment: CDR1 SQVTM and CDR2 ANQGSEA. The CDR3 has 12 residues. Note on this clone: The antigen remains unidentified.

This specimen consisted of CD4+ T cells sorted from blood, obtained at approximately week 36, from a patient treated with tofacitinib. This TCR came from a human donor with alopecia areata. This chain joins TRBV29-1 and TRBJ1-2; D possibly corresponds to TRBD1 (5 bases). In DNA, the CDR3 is TGCAGCGTTCGAACGGGGCAGTTGGGCTACACCTTC. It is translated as CSVRTGQLGYTF. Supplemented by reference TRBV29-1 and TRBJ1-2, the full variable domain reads SAVISQKPSRDICQRGTSLTIQCQVDSQVTMMFWYRQQPGQSLTLIATANQGSEATYESGFVIDKFPISRPNLTFSTLTVSNMSPEDSSIYLCSVRTGQLGYTFGSGTRLTVV.